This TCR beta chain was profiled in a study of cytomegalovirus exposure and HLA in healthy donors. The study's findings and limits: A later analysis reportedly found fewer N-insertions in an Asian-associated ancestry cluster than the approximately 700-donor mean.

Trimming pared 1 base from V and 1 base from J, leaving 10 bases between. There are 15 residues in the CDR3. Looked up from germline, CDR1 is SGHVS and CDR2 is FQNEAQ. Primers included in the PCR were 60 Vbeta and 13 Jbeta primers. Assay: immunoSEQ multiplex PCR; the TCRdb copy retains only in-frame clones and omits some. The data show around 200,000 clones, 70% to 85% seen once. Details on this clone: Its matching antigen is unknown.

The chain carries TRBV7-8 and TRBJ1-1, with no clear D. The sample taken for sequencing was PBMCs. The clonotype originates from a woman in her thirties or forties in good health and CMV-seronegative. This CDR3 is CASSLVGRPNTEAFF. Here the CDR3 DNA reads TGTGCCAGCAGCTTAGTGGGCCGACCGAACACTGAAGCTTTCTTT.